The T cell receptor beta chain described here comes from a study of blood T cells in healthy people across ages. Study-wide results and limits: Among T cells, TCR beta diversity per million cells dropped roughly linearly as age rose. Researchers judged that diversity estimates from one million T cells fell short of true values.

A second PCR of roughly 7 to 11 cycles used a sample-barcoded 5' primer and a J-beta primer mix. TCRdb processed the 5' RACE reads anew with MiXCR; each CDR3 protein has one entry. Among about 570,000 distinct CDR3 sequences listed, roughly 29% were seen once. Donors ranged from roughly 6 to 100 years old and were healthy Caucasians in Russia. The table lists this clonotype with a count of one. Its antigen remains unknown. Trimming removed 6 bases from V and 2 bases from J; junction bases left unmatched: 4. The germline CDR1 and CDR2 sequences are DFQATT and SNEGSKA (reference sequence). The CDR3 loop spans 13 amino acids.

Source material: blood. The J gene is TRBJ2-7, the V gene TRBV20-1; 10 bases fit TRBD1. The clonotype was recovered from a woman between 70 and 85 years old in good health. CDR3 sequence (DNA): TGCAGTGCATGGGACAGGGGAACCTACGAGCAGTACTTC. Residues: CSAWDRGTYEQYF.